One sample yielded the 17 T cell receptor beta chains listed below, sequenced in a study of blood T cell repertoires in COVID-19. Only in-frame clones appear in the TCRdb table, and some are missing; sequencing was by immunoSEQ multiplex PCR. The sample lists some 190,000 clones, 85% to 90% occurring once. What was sequenced was peripheral blood. Receptor source: a man younger than 35 with active or convalescent COVID-19.

This chain links TRBV4-3 with TRBJ2-7; the match to TRBD2 covers 12 bases. The V segment lost 0 bases and the J segment 5 bases; nucleotides outside the gene matches: 11. CDR3 length: 18 residues. Per the germline V gene, CDR1 is LGHNA and CDR2 is YSLEER. In DNA, the CDR3 is TGCGCCAGCAGCCAAGAGATAAGGCTAGCGGGAGGGTCCGACGAGCAGTACTTC. This encodes CASSQEIRLAGGSDEQYF.

The chain joins TRBV7-6 to TRBJ1-5; 9 bases align to TRBD1. This CDR3 contains 16 residues. The trim removed 5 bases at V and 2 bases at J, leaving 7 bases unmatched. In germline, CDR1 is SGHVS, CDR2 FNYEAQ. The CDR3 coding sequence is TGTGCCAGCAGCCTATGGGACAGGGAGGGCAATCAGCCCCAGCATTTT. As protein: CASSLWDREGNQPQHF.

The rearrangement joins TRBV24-1 to TRBJ2-1; 13 bases are a match to TRBD2. There are 19 residues in the CDR3. After removal of 10 bases from V and 7 bases from J, the junction contained 21 bases not matched to a gene. Germline CDR1 reads KGHDR; CDR2 reads SFDVKD. The CDR3 DNA sequence: TGTGCCACACCTGAGGGACTAGCGGGACTCTCCCCAACTAGGAATGAGCAGTTCTTC. It codes for CATPEGLAGLSPTRNEQFF.

This clone has a single count. The V gene is TRBV10-1, the J gene TRBJ2-1; 7 bases fit TRBD2. Germline CDR1 WNHNN, CDR2 SYGVQD (reference sequence). The CDR3 has 15 residues. Trimming at V came to 6 bases and at J to 8 bases, leaving 13 bases not matched to a gene. The CDR3: CASRGGGVNRHEQFF. The CDR3 nucleotides are TGCGCCAGCAGGGGGGGAGGGGTTAATCGGCATGAGCAGTTCTTC.

The chain recombines TRBV24-1 with TRBJ2-3; D unresolved. Germline-derived CDR1 and CDR2 are KGHDR and SFDVKD. Trimming pared 6 bases from V and 2 bases from J, leaving 14 bases between. The CDR3 is 15 residues long. CDR3 in DNA: TGTGCCACCAGTCCAAGCGAAGTTTCCACAGATACGCAGTATTTT. Amino acids: CATSPSEVSTDTQYF.

V and J are TRBV2 and TRBJ1-4, with 8 bases aligning to TRBD1. The CDR3 contains 15 residues. V shed 6 bases, J shed 3 bases, and the junction held 6 bases outside the gene matches. Germline assignment: CDR1 SNHLY and CDR2 FYNNEI. Here the CDR3 DNA reads TGTGCCAGCAGCGCTTGGACAGGGTCTAATGAAAAACTGTTTTTT. Amino acids: CASSAWTGSNEKLFF.

The CDR3 here is CASSLASIGQGNGYTF. For the CDR3, the DNA is TGTGCCAGCAGCTTAGCGTCGATCGGGCAGGGCAATGGCTACACCTTC. The chain uses TRBV7-9 and TRBJ1-2; D might be TRBD1 (5 bases). Germline V lookup: CDR1 SEHNR, CDR2 FQNEAQ (reference sequence). V was pared by 0 bases and J by 6 bases, with 17 bases between. The CDR3 sequence is 16 residues long.

J is TRBJ1-5 and V is TRBV27; D is uncertain. CDR3 length: 15 amino acids. V dropped 1 base and J dropped 6 bases, with 13 bases sitting between them. CDR1 and CDR2 from the germline V gene are MNHEY and SMNVEV (reference sequence). Written as DNA, the CDR3 is TGTGCCAGCAGTTTATTCTCGGGTCCCGCTCAGCCCCAGCATTTT. It translates to CASSLFSGPAQPQHF.

The V and J genes are TRBV27 and TRBJ2-2, with TRBD2 as a possible D gene (6 bases). The CDR3 runs 17 residues. Trimming stripped 5 bases from V and 5 bases from J, with 21 bases between. Germline V gives CDR1 MNHEY, CDR2 SMNVEV (reference sequence). The DNA of the CDR3 is TGTGCCAGCAGTCACCCTGTCCGACCCGGAGGGACCGGGGAGCTGTTTTTT. It translates to CASSHPVRPGGTGELFF.

The gene calls are TRBV4-1 and TRBJ1-2; no firm D call. Per the germline V gene, CDR1 is MGHRA and CDR2 is YSYEKL. Between the trimmed V and J ends, which lost 6 bases and 4 bases, there was a span of 15 bases. This CDR3 has 14 residues. This CDR3 reads CASRRDKNSYGYTF. CDR3 nucleotides: TGCGCCAGCAGACGGGATAAGAATTCCTATGGCTACACCTTC.

The CDR3 DNA is TGTGCCAGCAGCTTAAGACAGCTTAATGAGCAGTTCTTC. This translates into CASSLRQLNEQFF. This sequence joins TRBV7-8 and TRBJ2-1; tentatively, D is TRBD1 (5 bases). CDR1 and CDR2 (germline): SGHVS, FQNEAQ. The CDR3 totals 13 residues. V lost 2 bases and J 7 bases, leaving 9 bases between the germline ends.

The V gene is TRBV5-1, the J gene TRBJ2-7; 7 nucleotides agree with TRBD1. The CDR3 loop spans 15 amino acids. Trimming cost V 1 base and J 1 base; bases outside gene matches: 5. Germline CDR1 and CDR2: SGHRS and YFSETQ. The CDR3 region has the DNA TGCGCCAGCAGCTTGTTACAGGGGTCTTCCTACGAGCAGTACTTC. Translated: CASSLLQGSSYEQYF. Full variable domain (rest looked up from reference TRBV5-1 and TRBJ2-7): KAGVTQTPRYLIKTRGQQVTLSCSPISGHRSVSWYQQTPGQGLQFLFEYFSETQRNKGNFPGRFSGRQFSNSRSEMNVSTLELGDSALYLCASSLLQGSSYEQYFGPGTRLTVT.

This CDR3 reads CASRSHGGADSNQPQHF. In DNA, the CDR3 is TGTGCCAGTAGATCCCACGGGGGGGCGGATAGCAATCAGCCCCAGCATTTT. The rearrangement uses TRBV19 and TRBJ1-5, with TRBD1 as a possible D gene (6 bases). In germline, CDR1 is LNHDA, CDR2 SQIVND (reference sequence). V was cut by 6 bases and J by 0 bases, with 18 bases left in between. The CDR3 is 17 residues long. Full variable domain (rest looked up from reference TRBV19 and TRBJ1-5): DGGITQSPKYLFRKEGQNVTLSCEQNLNHDAMYWYRQDPGQGLRLIYYSQIVNDFQKGDIAEGYSVSREKKESFPLTVTSAQKNPTAFYLCASRSHGGADSNQPQHFGDGTRLSIL.

The chain recombines TRBV27 with TRBJ1-2; possibly TRBD1 for D (6 bases). Trimming shortened V by 3 bases and J by 8 bases, and 19 bases separated the two germline ends. Germline V lookup: CDR1 MNHEY, CDR2 SMNVEV (reference sequence). The CDR3 runs 15 residues. In DNA, the CDR3 is TGTGCCAGCAGTTTTACAAGGGACATTTTGCGAGGCTACACCTTC. Encoded protein: CASSFTRDILRGYTF.

The chain couples TRBV5-4 to TRBJ1-5, with D unclear. The V gene's germline CDR1 is SGHNT and CDR2 YYREEE (reference sequence). The CDR3 has 13 amino acids. Trimming left V 0 bases short and J 5 bases short, with 6 bases between. The CDR3 region has the DNA TGTGCCAGCAGCTTGGGAGAAGATCAGCCCCAGCATTTT. Encoded protein: CASSLGEDQPQHF.

V gene TRBV19 combines with J gene TRBJ1-2; TRBD1 aligns across 8 bases. V was pared by 6 bases and J by 8 bases, with 8 bases of the junction left unmatched. The CDR3 has 13 amino acids. Germline V lookup: CDR1 LNHDA, CDR2 SQIVND (reference sequence). As DNA, the CDR3 is TGTGCCAGTAGCCAAGGACAGGGCTGGGGCTACACCTTC. Protein product: CASSQGQGWGYTF.

V gene TRBV30 combines with J gene TRBJ2-3; D may be TRBD2 (5 bases). This CDR3 has 11 amino acids. The V end was cut by 5 bases, the J end by 10 bases, with 13 bases between. Per germline, CDR1 GTSNPN and CDR2 SVGIG (reference sequence). For the CDR3, the DNA is TGTGCCTGGTCAGAGCGGTCGGCGCAGTATTTT. Translating gives CAWSERSAQYF.